This T cell receptor (beta chain) stems from a study of identical twins. From the 5' RACE reads, TCRdb called clonotypes with MiXCR, one entry per CDR3 protein. Altogether a few hundred thousand distinct CDR3 sequences are present, around a tenth being singletons, with the ten largest covering approximately 3%. Healthy Caucasians made up all donors. This clonotype was found a few times. The V end lost 1 base, the J end lost 4 bases, and 7 bases lay between the germline ends. From germline, CDR1 is LGHNA and CDR2 YSLEER. There are 14 residues in the CDR3. This sample was also put to use in a study of yellow fever vaccine responses in identical twins.

Sequencing input: PBMCs. This sequence joins TRBV4-3 and TRBJ2-2; unclear D gene. This TCR came from a woman aged 18 to 35 in good health. CDR3: CASSQVRLTGELFF. DNA for the CDR3: TGCGCCAGCAGCCAAGTCCGTCTCACCGGGGAGCTGTTTTTT.